This T cell receptor beta chain came from a study of T cell responses to AZD1222 COVID-19 vaccine. TCRdb's copy holds only in-frame clones and misses some; the assay was immunoSEQ multiplex PCR. The data hold over 85,000 clones, with more than 85% observed a single time. The sample in question was peripheral blood, obtained on day 0 of AZD1222 vaccination. The clonotype originates from an adult in good health.

CDR3 protein: CASSEALRSGRSNEQFF. The CDR3 coding sequence is TGTGCCAGCAGTGAAGCGCTTCGAAGCGGGAGGTCCAATGAGCAGTTCTTC. This chain connects TRBV2 to TRBJ2-1, with TRBD2 identical over 9 bases. The CDR3 runs to 17 residues. Germline V gene lookup returns CDR1 SNHLY and CDR2 FYNNEI. J was trimmed by 6 bases and V by 0 bases; bases with no gene match: 9. Full variable domain (missing parts from reference TRBV2 and TRBJ2-1): EPEVTQTPSHQVTQMGQEVILRCVPISNHLYFYWYRQILGQKVEFLVSFYNNEISEKSEIFDDQFSVERPDGSNFTLKIRSTKLEDSAMYFCASSEALRSGRSNEQFFGPGTRLTVL.